This T cell receptor beta chain was identified in a study of technical replicates of blood from a handful of donors. Sequenced by immunoSEQ multiplex PCR; TCRdb stores in-frame clones only, minus some. There are under 100,000 clones in the sample; 86% occur only once, and approximately 5% lies in the top ten. CDR1 is MNHNS and CDR2 is SASEGT in the germline V gene. CDR3 length: 16 amino acids. Deletions cut 4 bases from V and 0 bases from J, with 15 bases between. The clonotype originates from a human donor in good health. Some clones in this sample may be carry-over from other donors' samples. The chain recombines TRBV6-1 with TRBJ1-1; D not resolved. Sequences were obtained from PBMCs. CDR3 region: CASSASPGPVNTEAFF. In nucleotides, the CDR3 is TGTGCCAGCAGTGCGTCCCCGGGTCCTGTGAACACTGAAGCTTTCTTT.